These 28 T cell receptor beta chains were all obtained from the same sample, sequenced in a study of STAT3 mutations in large granular lymphocyte leukemia. Whole-study findings and limits: In T-cell large granular lymphocyte leukemia, about half of patients showed multiple immunodominant subclonotypes.

No cognate antigen is known for these TCRs. Sequencing used immunoSEQ multiplex PCR; TCRdb keeps in-frame clones, though not all of them. This table holds approximately 42,000 clones, about 81% found once. Sample: PBMCs. These TCRs come from a human donor with T large granular lymphocyte leukemia. Some clones in this sample may be carry-over from other donors' samples.

This chain joins TRBV19 and TRBJ1-3; a weak D match, TRBD1 (5 bases). V was cut by 1 base and J by 0 bases, with 13 bases left in between. From germline, CDR1 is LNHDA and CDR2 SQIVND (reference sequence). The CDR3 spans 17 residues. The CDR3 here is CASSIVGTPTSGNTIYF. For the CDR3, the DNA is TGTGCCAGTAGTATAGTGGGGACGCCGACCTCTGGAAACACCATATATTTT. Based on the CDR3 plus reference TRBV19 and TRBJ1-3, the full variable domain is DGGITQSPKYLFRKEGQNVTLSCEQNLNHDAMYWYRQDPGQGLRLIYYSQIVNDFQKGDIAEGYSVSREKKESFPLTVTSAQKNPTAFYLCASSIVGTPTSGNTIYFGEGSWLTVV.

This chain joins TRBV5-1 and TRBJ2-5; TRBD1 matches at 8 bases. In germline, CDR1 is SGHRS, CDR2 YFSETQ. J was trimmed by 2 bases and V by 0 bases; bases with no gene match: 3. There are 15 residues in the CDR3. The CDR3 DNA is TGCGCCAGCAGCTTGGGACAGGGGACGCAAGAGACCCAGTACTTC. This gives the protein CASSLGQGTQETQYF.

V usage is TRBV4-2 and J usage is TRBJ2-5; D unresolved. Germline assignment: CDR1 LGHNA and CDR2 YNFKEQ. This CDR3 has 16 residues. V lost 1 base and J 5 bases, leaving 17 bases between the germline ends. CDR3 sequence (DNA): TGTGCCAGCAGCCAAGCGGCTCTTTCTCCCGGGGAGACCCAGTACTTC. It specifies CASSQAALSPGETQYF.

This rearrangement joins TRBV10-2 to TRBJ2-5, with unresolved D. The germline V and J ends were trimmed by 7 bases and 5 bases, with 20 bases remaining between them. The germline CDR1 and CDR2 sequences are WSHSY and SAAADI. The CDR3 loop spans 15 amino acids. Here the CDR3 DNA reads TGCGCCAGCACCCCCGAGCTGATATCCTGGGAGACCCAGTACTTC. Encoded protein: CASTPELISWETQYF.

The genes are TRBV6-5 and TRBJ1-5; D gene uncertain. Germline V lookup: CDR1 MNHEY, CDR2 SVGAGI. The CDR3 is 15 residues long. The germline V and J ends were trimmed by 0 bases and 4 bases, with 10 bases remaining between them. CDR3 residues: CASSYSASPNQPQHF. CDR3 DNA: TGTGCCAGCAGTTACTCGGCAAGCCCTAATCAGCCCCAGCATTTT.

This chain joins TRBV12-1 and TRBJ1-2; the D call TRBD1 from the table was never checked on the DNA. TRBV12-1 is classified as a pseudogene. The CDR3 consists of 17 residues. CDR3 sequence (DNA): TGTGCCAGCAGCTTACCGACAGGGGCGATGTCGAACTATGGCTACACCTTC. This encodes CASSLPTGAMSNYGYTF.

The chain couples TRBV6-1 to TRBJ1-3; D remains unclear. Germline V gene data show CDR1 as MNHNS and CDR2 as SASEGT. The CDR3 has 14 amino acids. V was pared by 2 bases and J by 3 bases, with 8 bases between. CDR3 DNA sequence: TGTGCCAGCAGTGAACGGGCAGATGGAAACACCATATATTTT. As protein: CASSERADGNTIYF.

The chain employs TRBV11-2 and TRBJ1-4; D call uncertain. This CDR3 comprises 15 residues. Trimming pared 0 bases from V and 7 bases from J, leaving 12 bases between. Germline lookup yields CDR1 SGHAT and CDR2 FQNNGV. The CDR3 DNA follows: TGTGCCAGCAGCTTAGACCCCGGCAGTGTTGAAAAACTGTTTTTT. Its protein product is CASSLDPGSVEKLFF.

V is TRBV18 and J is TRBJ2-5, with no clear D. Looked up from germline, CDR1 is KGHSH and CDR2 is LQKENI. The CDR3 runs 13 residues. Trimming took 2 bases from V and 5 from J, leaving 9 bases between them. The CDR3 region is CASSPTAAETQYF. The DNA for the CDR3 is TGTGCCAGCTCACCAACGGCGGCGGAGACCCAGTACTTC.

The chain has TRBV7-9 and TRBJ2-3; 11 bases map to TRBD2. Trimming at V came to 6 bases and at J to 3 bases, leaving 5 bases not matched to a gene. CDR3 length: 15 amino acids. Germline V gene lookup returns CDR1 SEHNR and CDR2 FQNEAQ (reference sequence). Here the CDR3 reads CASRRTSGGTDTQYF. The CDR3 coding sequence is TGTGCCAGCAGGCGCACTAGCGGGGGAACAGATACGCAGTATTTT. Together with reference TRBV7-9 and TRBJ2-3, the CDR3 gives the full variable domain: DTGVSQNPRHKITKRGQNVTFRCDPISEHNRLYWYRQTLGQGPEFLTYFQNEAQLEKSRLLSDRFSAERPKGSFSTLEIQRTEQGDSAMYLCASRRTSGGTDTQYFGPGTRLTVL.

V is TRBV19 and J is TRBJ1-6, with D perhaps TRBD1 (6 bases). Trimming pared 3 bases from V and 7 bases from J, leaving 10 bases between. CDR1 and CDR2 (germline): LNHDA, SQIVND (reference sequence). The CDR3 has 14 amino acids. In DNA form, the CDR3 reads TGTGCCAGTAGTATCAGGGGCCCAAATTCACCCCTCCACTTT. It is translated as CASSIRGPNSPLHF. Using reference TRBV19 and TRBJ1-6 for the parts outside the CDR3, the full variable domain is DGGITQSPKYLFRKEGQNVTLSCEQNLNHDAMYWYRQDPGQGLRLIYYSQIVNDFQKGDIAEGYSVSREKKESFPLTVTSAQKNPTAFYLCASSIRGPNSPLHFGNGTRLTVT.

This clone was recorded only once. The V call is TRBV19, the J call TRBJ1-2; 7 bases align to TRBD1. CDR1 is LNHDA, CDR2 SQIVND, per germline (reference sequence). With V trimmed by 8 bases and J by 4 bases, 7 bases remained unmatched. The CDR3 is 13 amino acids. Written as DNA, the CDR3 is TGTGCCAGTCATGGTGCAGGGGGCTATGGCTACACCTTC. Residues: CASHGAGGYGYTF.

The CDR3 protein is CASSFTIRDIYGYTF. As DNA, the CDR3 is TGCGCCAGCAGCTTTACAATCCGGGACATCTATGGCTACACCTTC. The chain is built from TRBV5-1 and TRBJ1-2, with D maybe TRBD1 (6 bases). This CDR3 is built from 15 residues. Trimming took 2 bases from V and 4 from J, leaving 15 bases between them. CDR1 is SGHRS and CDR2 is YFSETQ in the germline V gene.

The chain has TRBV5-4 and TRBJ2-4, with 8 positions matching TRBD1. The CDR3 sequence is 15 residues long. V dropped 2 bases and J dropped 6; count of bases not matched to a gene: 7. CDR1 SGHNT and CDR2 YYREEE come from the germline V gene (reference sequence). The CDR3 region is CASSFSGTGRNIQYF. CDR3 DNA sequence: TGTGCCAGCAGCTTCTCCGGGACAGGTCGAAACATTCAGTACTTC.

DNA of the CDR3: TGCGCCAGCAGCAGACATATTAGTTCCTACGAGCAGTACTTC. Protein: CASSRHISSYEQYF. This chain uses TRBV4-3 with TRBJ2-7; unclear D gene. The germline V gene encodes CDR1 LGHNA and CDR2 YSLEER. The CDR3 consists of 14 residues. Trimming shortened V by 5 bases and J by 1 base, and 12 bases separated the two germline ends.

The V call is TRBV5-1, the J call TRBJ1-1; D may be TRBD1 (5 bases). The CDR3 covers 14 residues. The germline V gene has CDR1 SGHRS and CDR2 YFSETQ. Between the trimmed V and J ends, which lost 4 bases and 2 bases, there was a span of 12 bases. The CDR3 region is CASSLGTVNTEAFF. The DNA of the CDR3 is TGCGCCAGCAGCCTCGGGACGGTTAACACTGAAGCTTTCTTT. The full variable domain, completed using reference TRBV5-1 and TRBJ1-1, is KAGVTQTPRYLIKTRGQQVTLSCSPISGHRSVSWYQQTPGQGLQFLFEYFSETQRNKGNFPGRFSGRQFSNSRSEMNVSTLELGDSALYLCASSLGTVNTEAFFGQGTRLTVV.

V usage is TRBV5-8 and J usage is TRBJ2-5, with D tentatively TRBD1 (5 bases). The V gene lost 4 bases and the J gene lost 4 bases, with 20 bases spanning the gap. This CDR3 has 16 amino acids. Germline CDR1 is SGHTS and CDR2 is YDEGEE. DNA of the CDR3: TGTGCCAGCAGCCAATCCAGGGCCGATTTCCGAGAGACCCAGTACTTC. This sequence encodes CASSQSRADFRETQYF.

This chain uses TRBV5-4 with TRBJ2-2; maybe TRBD2 (6 bases). This CDR3 region has 13 residues. Germline V gene lookup returns CDR1 SGHNT and CDR2 YYREEE (reference sequence). V dropped 4 bases and J dropped 4 bases, with 8 bases sitting between them. CDR3 loop: CASSRDFTGELFF. The CDR3, as DNA: TGTGCCAGCAGCAGGGACTTCACCGGGGAGCTGTTTTTT.

This chain joins TRBV5-1 and TRBJ1-6; 9 nucleotides align to TRBD1. The CDR3 is 15 residues long. Trimming at V came to 1 base and at J to 8 bases, leaving 4 bases not matched to a gene. The germline CDR1 and CDR2 sequences are SGHRS and YFSETQ. CDR3 protein: CASSLSRDRDSPLHF. CDR3 bases: TGCGCCAGCAGCTTGTCCCGGGACAGGGATTCACCCCTCCACTTT.

The chain links TRBV6-9 to TRBJ1-1; possible D gene TRBD1, 6 bases. The CDR3 has 15 amino acids. Germline V CDR1 and CDR2: MNHGY, SVAAGI. Trimming removed 6 bases at V and 1 base at J, with 15 bases between. The CDR3 nucleotides read TGTGCCAGCAGGGGGGGCCCTTTACGGAACACTGAAGCTTTCTTT. Translating it yields CASRGGPLRNTEAFF.

The V and J genes are TRBV11-2 and TRBJ1-6, with D possibly TRBD1 on 5 matching bases. The CDR3 sequence is 13 residues long. The V gene lost 0 bases and the J gene lost 14 bases, with 11 bases spanning the gap. Germline CDR1 reads SGHAT; CDR2 reads FQNNGV. The CDR3 reads CASSLDRGRALHF. CDR3 nucleotides: TGTGCCAGCAGCTTAGATAGGGGTAGGGCCCTCCACTTT.

This chain connects TRBV6-6 to TRBJ1-4; TRBD1 matches at 7 bases. The CDR3 loop spans 15 amino acids. The J segment lost 6 bases and the V segment lost 3 bases, leaving 7 bases of the junction unmatched. The germline CDR1 and CDR2 sequences are MNHNY and SVGAGI (reference sequence). In DNA form, the CDR3 reads TGTGCCAGCAGTTATGAGTCAGGGGGTTATGAAAAACTGTTTTTT. This codes for CASSYESGGYEKLFF.

The genes are TRBV14 and TRBJ1-2, with D unclear. CDR1 SGHDN and CDR2 FVKESK come from the germline V gene. This CDR3 is built from 12 residues. Trimming stripped 4 bases from V and 4 bases from J, with 7 bases between. The CDR3, as DNA: TGTGCCAGCAGCCTCGCCTCCTATGGCTACACCTTC. Translated: CASSLASYGYTF.

The rearrangement joins TRBV5-4 to TRBJ2-7; TRBD1 might be the D (6 bases). The germline V gene has CDR1 SGHNT and CDR2 YYREEE (reference sequence). V dropped 4 bases and J dropped 7 bases, with 18 bases sitting between them. CDR3 length: 14 amino acids. CDR3 bases: TGTGCCAGCAGCGCACAGGGTAATGCGTGGGAGCAGTACGTC. Translated: CASSAQGNAWEQYV.

The rearrangement uses TRBV13 and TRBJ2-3; D possibly corresponds to TRBD2 (6 bases). Trimming pared 4 bases from V and 2 bases from J, leaving 16 bases between. The germline V gene encodes CDR1 PRHDT and CDR2 FYEKMQ (reference sequence). The CDR3 spans 16 residues. CDR3 residues: CASSSFIAANTDTQYF. In DNA form, the CDR3 reads TGTGCCAGCAGCTCATTCATAGCGGCAAACACAGATACGCAGTATTTT.

V gene TRBV7-9 combines with J gene TRBJ2-1; D unclear. Germline CDR1 SEHNR, CDR2 FQNEAQ (reference sequence). With 4 bases removed from V and 8 bases from J, the gap between germline ends came to 9 bases. There are 12 residues in the CDR3. The CDR3 spells CASSYTRDEQFF. CDR3 coding DNA: TGTGCCAGCAGCTACACTCGGGATGAGCAGTTCTTC.

This chain uses TRBV5-6 with TRBJ1-5; the D is unclear. The germline V gene has CDR1 SGHDT and CDR2 YYEEEE. V lost 0 bases to trimming and J lost 6 bases, with 4 bases between them. The CDR3 has 12 amino acids. Here the CDR3 DNA reads TGTGCCAGCAGCTTGGCCGGTCAGCCCCAGCATTTT. Translation gives CASSLAGQPQHF.

The chain couples TRBV5-1 to TRBJ2-3; the match to TRBD1 covers 7 bases. The V and J ends lost 1 base and 1 base, in that order; junction bases with no gene match: 3. Germline V gene lookup returns CDR1 SGHRS and CDR2 YFSETQ. This CDR3 spans 15 amino acids. The CDR3 is CASSLTGQGTDTQYF. The CDR3 DNA reads TGCGCCAGCAGCTTGACCGGACAGGGCACAGATACGCAGTATTTT.